A single sample gave rise to the 13 T cell receptor beta chains below, sequenced in a study of blood T cells in healthy people across ages. Next came a second PCR, run for about 7 to 11 cycles, which used a sample-barcoded 5' primer along with a J-beta primer mix. TCRdb analysed the 5' RACE reads with MiXCR anew, one entry per CDR3 protein. The table includes under 700,000 distinct CDR3 sequences, approximately 25% detected once. This sample also appeared in a second study, on T cells of mothers and their children.

The sequenced sample consisted of blood. The receptors were gathered from a boy aged 5-17 years in good health.

There are a few counts of this clonotype. The chain joins TRBV20-1 to TRBJ2-2; 7 nucleotides line up with TRBD2. CDR1 is DFQATT, CDR2 SNEGSKA, per germline (reference sequence). CDR3 size: 17 residues. V dropped 5 bases and J dropped 0; count of bases not matched to a gene: 12. CDR3 amino acids: CSAGPGTNNANTGELFF. CDR3 nucleotides: TGCAGTGCTGGCCCGGGGACTAACAACGCGAACACCGGGGAGCTGTTTTTT.

This clonotype appeared many times. The rearrangement links TRBV21-1 to TRBJ1-1. TRBV21-1 is a known pseudogene. The CDR3 loop spans 16 amino acids. DNA of the CDR3: TGTGCCAGCAGCAAAGTAGCGCAGGCCGCGGGCACTGAAGCTTTCTTT. Amino acids: CASSKVAQAAGTEAFF.

This clonotype was observed at least ten times. The chain carries TRBV24-1 and TRBJ2-5; D may be TRBD1 or TRBD2 (5 bases each). Germline assignment: CDR1 KGHDR and CDR2 SFDVKD. CDR3 size: 15 residues. Trimming shortened V by 0 bases and J by 4 bases, and 11 bases separated the two germline ends. As DNA, the CDR3 is TGTGCCACCAGTGATTTGTCCGGGACGGCAGAGACCCAGTACTTC. This encodes CATSDLSGTAETQYF.

The chain carries TRBV6-5 and TRBJ1-4; 8 bases are a match to TRBD1. Germline CDR1 is MNHEY and CDR2 is SVGAGI. Trimming at V came to 2 bases and at J to 2 bases, leaving 19 bases not matched to a gene. The CDR3 has 21 residues. CDR3 in DNA: TGTGCCAGCAGTTACGGCCGACCCAGGGGGCTTCTTCGAGTGACTAATGAAAAACTGTTTTTT. Translation gives CASSYGRPRGLLRVTNEKLFF.

Only a few counts were recorded for this clonotype. The V gene is TRBV7-9, the J gene TRBJ2-5, with 9 bases aligning to TRBD2. The DNA end is more similar to TRBJ2-1, so the J call may be wrong. The CDR3 is 18 residues long. Germline CDR1 SEHNR, CDR2 FQNEAQ (reference sequence). This chain's CDR3 is CASSPPRIGLASYNEQFF. The CDR3 DNA sequence: TGTGCCAGCAGCCCGCCGCGGATTGGACTAGCGTCGTACAATGAGCAGTTCTTC.

The V gene is TRBV28, the J gene TRBJ1-3; D is possibly TRBD1 (5 bases). The CDR3 consists of 15 residues. CDR1 and CDR2 (germline): MDHEN, SYDVKM. V was shortened by 3 bases and J by 1 base, with 10 bases between the two germline ends. The CDR3 bases are TGTGCCAGCAGTTTGAGGGGAACTTCTGGAAACACCATATATTTT. Amino acid sequence: CASSLRGTSGNTIYF.

The chain joins TRBV19 to TRBJ1-1; D call uncertain. This CDR3 has 15 residues. V was cut by 0 bases and J by 1 base, with 9 bases left in between. In germline, CDR1 is LNHDA, CDR2 SQIVND (reference sequence). CDR3: CASSIDGEGNTEAFF. CDR3 in DNA: TGTGCCAGTAGTATAGATGGAGAGGGGAACACTGAAGCTTTCTTT.

This clonotype was counted only a few times. This sequence joins TRBV7-9 and TRBJ2-5; no definite D call. V was clipped by 5 bases and J by 1 base, with 17 bases between them. Germline assignment: CDR1 SEHNR and CDR2 FQNEAQ (reference sequence). The CDR3 consists of 16 residues. CDR3 amino acids: CASSVFGGALQETQYF. CDR3 sequence (DNA): TGTGCCAGCAGCGTTTTTGGCGGCGCGCTCCAAGAGACCCAGTACTTC. Complete variable domain (other parts from reference TRBV7-9 and TRBJ2-5): DTGVSQNPRHKITKRGQNVTFRCDPISEHNRLYWYRQTLGQGPEFLTYFQNEAQLEKSRLLSDRFSAERPKGSFSTLEIQRTEQGDSAMYLCASSVFGGALQETQYFGPGTRLLVL.

This chain joins TRBV7-9 and TRBJ2-3, with 10 bases that match TRBD1. J was trimmed by 1 base and V by 5 bases; bases with no gene match: 6. The CDR3 consists of 16 residues. The germline CDR1 and CDR2 sequences are SEHNR and FQNEAQ (reference sequence). CDR3 amino acids: CASSPRDRGRTDTQYF. CDR3 nucleotide sequence: TGTGCCAGCAGCCCCCGGGACAGGGGACGCACAGATACGCAGTATTTT.

The V call is TRBV20-1, the J call TRBJ2-7; TRBD1 or TRBD2 may be the D gene (5 bases each). Germline lookup yields CDR1 DFQATT and CDR2 SNEGSKA (reference sequence). This CDR3 comprises 13 residues. V was cut by 4 bases and J by 2 bases, with 12 bases left in between. The CDR3 loop is CSATGTGTYEQYF. The CDR3 coding sequence is TGCAGTGCTACCGGGACGGGAACCTACGAGCAGTACTTC.

The rearrangement links TRBV3-1 to TRBJ2-5; 9 bases align to TRBD2. The CDR3 sequence is 17 residues long. Germline CDR1 is LGHDT and CDR2 is YNNKEL (reference sequence). The V segment lost 0 bases and the J segment 2 bases; nucleotides outside the gene matches: 7. The CDR3 nucleotides read TGTGCCAGCAGCCAAGATCATCTAGCGGGGATTCAAGAGACCCAGTACTTC. Amino acid sequence: CASSQDHLAGIQETQYF.

The V call is TRBV6-5, the J call TRBJ2-7; D may be TRBD2 (6 bases). The germline CDR1 and CDR2 sequences are MNHEY and SVGAGI. CDR3 length: 14 residues. The germline V and J ends were trimmed by 3 bases and 4 bases, with 13 bases remaining between them. The CDR3 nucleotides read TGTGCCAGCAGTTATGTTGCGGGGCTTTACGAGCAGTACTTC. Translation gives CASSYVAGLYEQYF.

This clonotype was counted a few times. This chain links TRBV28 with TRBJ2-5; D is ambiguous. V was clipped by 6 bases and J by 3 bases, with 11 bases between them. Germline V gives CDR1 MDHEN, CDR2 SYDVKM. This CDR3 comprises 13 residues. The CDR3 region has the DNA TGTGCCAGCAGGACAAGGCCGAAAGAGACCCAGTACTTC. Its protein product is CASRTRPKETQYF.